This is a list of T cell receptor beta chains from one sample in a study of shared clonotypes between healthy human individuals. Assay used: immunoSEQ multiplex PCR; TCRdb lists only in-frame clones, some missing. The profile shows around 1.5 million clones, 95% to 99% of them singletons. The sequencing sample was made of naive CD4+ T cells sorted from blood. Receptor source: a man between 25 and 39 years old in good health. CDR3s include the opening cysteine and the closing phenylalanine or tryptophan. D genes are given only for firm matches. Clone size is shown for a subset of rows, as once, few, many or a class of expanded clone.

CDR3aa: CATSTGPNTEAFF
CDR3nt: TGTGCCACCTCGACAGGACCTAACACTGAAGCTTTCTTT
abundance: NA
d_gene: NA
j_gene: TRBJ1-1
v_gene: TRBV28

CDR3aa: CASSIGRLNTEAFF
CDR3nt: TGTGCCAGTAGTATAGGACGACTGAACACTGAAGCTTTCTTT
abundance: once
d_gene: NA
j_gene: TRBJ1-1
v_gene: TRBV19

CDR3aa: CASSARTGGTQPQHF
CDR3nt: TGTGCCAGCAGTGCCCGGACAGGGGGCACTCAGCCCCAGCATTTT
abundance: NA
d_gene: TRBD1
j_gene: TRBJ1-5
v_gene: TRBV2

CDR3aa: CASSLGGWGLAGETQYF
CDR3nt: TGTGCCAGCAGCTTAGGGGGATGGGGCCTAGCAGGGGAGACCCAGTACTTC
abundance: NA
d_gene: NA
j_gene: TRBJ2-5
v_gene: TRBV7-9

CDR3aa: CATSGRGASYNEQFF
CDR3nt: TGTGCCACCAGCGGGCGGGGGGCTTCCTACAATGAGCAGTTCTTC
abundance: NA
d_gene: TRBD2
j_gene: TRBJ2-1
v_gene: TRBV15

CDR3aa: CASSLDRGYEQYF
CDR3nt: TGCGCCAGCAGCCTGGACAGGGGCTACGAGCAGTACTTC
abundance: NA
d_gene: TRBD1
j_gene: TRBJ2-7
v_gene: TRBV5-1

CDR3aa: CASSKSGKSNQPQHF
CDR3nt: TGTGCCAGCAGCAAAAGTGGTAAGAGCAATCAGCCCCAGCATTTT
abundance: NA
d_gene: NA
j_gene: TRBJ1-5
v_gene: TRBV21-1

CDR3aa: CASSFLPGQTSGANVLTF
CDR3nt: TGTGCCAGCAGCTTCTTACCGGGACAGACGTCTGGGGCCAACGTCCTGACTTTC
abundance: NA
d_gene: TRBD1
j_gene: TRBJ2-6
v_gene: TRBV7-8

CDR3aa: CASRPTAGGYTF
CDR3nt: TGTGCCAGCAGACCCACGGCCGGTGGCTACACCTTC
abundance: NA
d_gene: NA
j_gene: TRBJ1-2
v_gene: TRBV28

CDR3aa: CASSPGALNTEAFF
CDR3nt: TGTGCCAGCAGTCCCGGGGCTCTGAACACTGAAGCTTTCTTT
abundance: NA
d_gene: NA
j_gene: TRBJ1-1
v_gene: TRBV28

CDR3aa: CASSSGQGSGELFF
CDR3nt: TGCGCCAGCAGCTCAGGACAGGGCTCCGGGGAGCTGTTTTTT
abundance: NA
d_gene: TRBD1
j_gene: TRBJ2-2
v_gene: TRBV5-1

CDR3aa: CASSLGLPGLAGVGTGELFF
CDR3nt: TGCGCCAGCAGCTTGGGACTTCCGGGACTAGCGGGAGTAGGGACCGGGGAGCTGTTTTTT
abundance: NA
d_gene: TRBD2
j_gene: TRBJ2-2
v_gene: TRBV5-1

CDR3aa: CAISEGQALEQYF
CDR3nt: TGTGCCATCAGTGAGGGACAGGCCCTCGAGCAGTACTTC
abundance: NA
d_gene: TRBD1
j_gene: TRBJ2-7
v_gene: TRBV10-3

CDR3aa: CASSYTGSQPYEQYF
CDR3nt: TGTGCCAGCAGTTATACCGGGTCCCAGCCCTACGAGCAGTACTTC
abundance: NA
d_gene: NA
j_gene: TRBJ2-7
v_gene: TRBV7-2

CDR3aa: CASSSLRQGHYGYTF
CDR3nt: TGTGCCAGCAGTTCACTCCGACAGGGCCACTATGGCTACACCTTC
abundance: NA
d_gene: TRBD1
j_gene: TRBJ1-2
v_gene: TRBV6-5

CDR3aa: CASRSGFRNFYNEQFF
CDR3nt: TGTGCCAGCAGGAGCGGGTTTAGGAATTTCTACAATGAGCAGTTCTTC
abundance: NA
d_gene: NA
j_gene: TRBJ2-1
v_gene: TRBV28

CDR3aa: CAWSVQYSTYEQYF
CDR3nt: TGTGCCTGGAGTGTACAATACAGCACCTACGAGCAGTACTTC
abundance: NA
d_gene: NA
j_gene: TRBJ2-7
v_gene: TRBV30

CDR3aa: CASSIGTGPQPQHF
CDR3nt: TGTGCCAGTAGTATCGGTACAGGGCCCCAGCCCCAGCATTTT
abundance: NA
d_gene: NA
j_gene: TRBJ1-5
v_gene: TRBV19

CDR3aa: CASSLARGNLNTEAFF
CDR3nt: TGTGCCAGCAGCTTAGCTAGAGGAAATTTGAACACTGAAGCTTTCTTT
abundance: few
d_gene: NA
j_gene: TRBJ1-1
v_gene: TRBV7-9

CDR3aa: CASSSAGGGGANVLTF
CDR3nt: TGCGCCAGCAGCTCCGCAGGGGGTGGTGGGGCCAACGTCCTGACTTTC
abundance: NA
d_gene: TRBD1
j_gene: TRBJ2-6
v_gene: TRBV5-1

CDR3aa: CASSDGLAGFSYNEQFF
CDR3nt: TGTGCCAGCAGCGACGGACTAGCGGGTTTTAGTTACAATGAGCAGTTCTTC
abundance: NA
d_gene: TRBD2
j_gene: TRBJ2-1
v_gene: TRBV7-9

CDR3aa: CASSQRGGDDYGYTF
CDR3nt: TGTGCCAGCAGCCAGCGTGGGGGGGATGACTATGGCTACACCTTC
abundance: NA
d_gene: NA
j_gene: TRBJ1-2
v_gene: TRBV9

CDR3aa: CASSLVWGQETQYF
CDR3nt: TGTGCCAGCAGCTTAGTGTGGGGTCAAGAGACCCAGTACTTC
abundance: NA
d_gene: NA
j_gene: TRBJ2-5
v_gene: TRBV11-2

CDR3aa: CASNFRGGTEAFF
CDR3nt: TGTGCCAGCAATTTCAGAGGGGGCACTGAAGCTTTCTTT
abundance: NA
d_gene: NA
j_gene: TRBJ1-1
v_gene: TRBV28

CDR3aa: CASSLRRGPDYGYTF
CDR3nt: TGTGCCAGCAGTTTAAGGAGGGGGCCTGACTATGGCTACACCTTC
abundance: NA
d_gene: TRBD1
j_gene: TRBJ1-2
v_gene: TRBV28

CDR3aa: CASRPVYGLAGSGTDTQYF
CDR3nt: TGTGCCAGCAGACCGGTATACGGACTAGCGGGCTCTGGCACAGATACGCAGTATTTT
abundance: NA
d_gene: TRBD2
j_gene: TRBJ2-3
v_gene: TRBV7-6

CDR3aa: CASSASTAEKLFF
CDR3nt: TGTGCCAGCAGTGCCTCTACGGCTGAAAAACTGTTTTTT
abundance: NA
d_gene: NA
j_gene: TRBJ1-4
v_gene: TRBV28

CDR3aa: CASSLARGADTQYF
CDR3nt: TGTGCCAGCAGCTTGGCACGGGGGGCAGATACGCAGTATTTT
abundance: NA
d_gene: TRBD2
j_gene: TRBJ2-3
v_gene: TRBV5-8

CDR3aa: CASSRGPDPLNGAQHF
CDR3nt: TGTGCCAGCAGCCGGGGCCCTGACCCCCTTAATGGGGCCCAGCATTTT
abundance: NA
d_gene: NA
j_gene: TRBJ1-5
v_gene: TRBV7-2

CDR3aa: CASSRTLFSYEQYF
CDR3nt: TGTGCCAGCAGTAGGACACTGTTCTCCTACGAGCAGTACTTC
abundance: NA
d_gene: NA
j_gene: TRBJ2-7
v_gene: TRBV2

CDR3aa: CASSQVRGTEAFF
CDR3nt: TGCGCCAGCAGCCAAGTGCGTGGAACTGAAGCTTTCTTT
abundance: NA
d_gene: NA
j_gene: TRBJ1-1
v_gene: TRBV4-1

CDR3aa: CASSLTPGNTEAFF
CDR3nt: TGTGCCAGCAGCTTAACGCCAGGGAACACTGAAGCTTTCTTT
abundance: NA
d_gene: NA
j_gene: TRBJ1-1
v_gene: TRBV7-3

CDR3aa: CASSIVAGGPYEQYF
CDR3nt: TGTGCCAGTAGTATAGTTGCGGGAGGGCCCTACGAGCAGTACTTC
abundance: NA
d_gene: TRBD2
j_gene: TRBJ2-7
v_gene: TRBV19

CDR3aa: CASSLLGAGHGTGELFF
CDR3nt: TGTGCCAGCAGCTTGTTGGGGGCGGGACATGGCACCGGGGAGCTGTTTTTT
abundance: NA
d_gene: NA
j_gene: TRBJ2-2
v_gene: TRBV7-9

CDR3aa: CASSFYHLTSGRETQYF
CDR3nt: TGTGCCAGCAGCTTTTACCACCTGACTAGCGGGAGAGAGACCCAGTACTTC
abundance: NA
d_gene: TRBD2
j_gene: TRBJ2-5
v_gene: TRBV7-3

CDR3aa: CASAGVGNQPQHF
CDR3nt: TGTGCTAGTGCAGGGGTAGGCAATCAGCCCCAGCATTTT
abundance: NA
d_gene: NA
j_gene: TRBJ1-5
v_gene: TRBV12-5

CDR3aa: CASSSRTGNNEQFF
CDR3nt: TGTGCCAGCAGCTCCCGGACAGGGAACAATGAGCAGTTCTTC
abundance: NA
d_gene: TRBD1
j_gene: TRBJ2-1
v_gene: TRBV7-9

CDR3aa: CASSQDRAGETQYF
CDR3nt: TGCGCCAGCAGCCAAGACAGGGCTGGGGAGACCCAGTACTTC
abundance: NA
d_gene: TRBD1
j_gene: TRBJ2-5
v_gene: TRBV10-1

CDR3aa: CASSLLSSGSVYNEQFF
CDR3nt: TGTGCCAGCAGCTTACTTTCTAGCGGGAGTGTGTACAATGAGCAGTTCTTC
abundance: NA
d_gene: TRBD2
j_gene: TRBJ2-1
v_gene: TRBV11-2

CDR3aa: CASSGPGHGEAFF
CDR3nt: TGTGCCAGCAGTGGTCCAGGACACGGTGAAGCTTTCTTT
abundance: NA
d_gene: NA
j_gene: TRBJ1-1
v_gene: TRBV6-6

CDR3aa: CASSLGRDNNQPQHF
CDR3nt: TGTGCCAGCAGCTTAGGTCGGGACAATAATCAGCCCCAGCATTTT
abundance: NA
d_gene: NA
j_gene: TRBJ1-5
v_gene: TRBV7-9

CDR3aa: CASSSTVFDSGNTIYF
CDR3nt: TGTGCCAGCTCATCGACAGTCTTCGACTCTGGAAACACCATATATTTT
abundance: NA
d_gene: NA
j_gene: TRBJ1-3
v_gene: TRBV18

CDR3aa: CASSDPYPANYNEKLFF
CDR3nt: TGTGCCAGCAGTGACCCCTATCCTGCGAACTATAATGAAAAACTGTTTTTT
abundance: NA
d_gene: NA
j_gene: TRBJ1-4
v_gene: TRBV25-1

CDR3aa: CASSPRTGQNTEAFF
CDR3nt: TGCGCCAGCAGCCCAAGGACAGGACAGAACACTGAAGCTTTCTTT
abundance: NA
d_gene: TRBD1
j_gene: TRBJ1-1
v_gene: TRBV5-1

CDR3aa: CASSLSGRESYEQYF
CDR3nt: TGCGCCAGCAGTCTTAGCGGGAGGGAATCCTACGAGCAGTACTTC
abundance: NA
d_gene: TRBD2
j_gene: TRBJ2-7
v_gene: TRBV10-1

CDR3aa: CASSRNRGLGNTIYF
CDR3nt: TGTGCCAGCAGTCGTAACAGGGGGCTGGGAAACACCATATATTTT
abundance: NA
d_gene: TRBD1
j_gene: TRBJ1-3
v_gene: TRBV28

CDR3aa: CASTYWTAEAFF
CDR3nt: TGTGCCAGCACCTACTGGACAGCTGAAGCTTTCTTT
abundance: NA
d_gene: NA
j_gene: TRBJ1-1
v_gene: TRBV6-1

CDR3aa: CASSPGQGIQETQYF
CDR3nt: TGTGCCAGCAGCCCGGGACAGGGAATTCAAGAGACCCAGTACTTC
abundance: NA
d_gene: TRBD1
j_gene: TRBJ2-5
v_gene: TRBV11-3

CDR3aa: CASRLLAGDGNEQFF
CDR3nt: TGTGCCAGCAGACTACTAGCGGGAGATGGTAATGAGCAGTTCTTC
abundance: NA
d_gene: TRBD2
j_gene: TRBJ2-1
v_gene: TRBV2

CDR3aa: CASREGVAYEQYF
CDR3nt: TGTGCCAGCAGGGAGGGGGTAGCCTACGAGCAGTACTTC
abundance: NA
d_gene: NA
j_gene: TRBJ2-7
v_gene: TRBV28

CDR3aa: CASSVVTTGDYGYTF
CDR3nt: TGTGCCAGCAGCGTAGTCACGACAGGGGACTATGGCTACACCTTC
abundance: NA
d_gene: TRBD1
j_gene: TRBJ1-2
v_gene: TRBV9

CDR3aa: CASSFRPRGNYGYTF
CDR3nt: TGCGCCAGCAGCTTTAGGCCGAGAGGGAACTATGGCTACACCTTC
abundance: NA
d_gene: NA
j_gene: TRBJ1-2
v_gene: TRBV5-1

CDR3aa: CASSSFLRQLVTDTQYF
CDR3nt: TGTGCCAGCAGCTCGTTCCTGAGACAATTAGTCACAGATACGCAGTATTTT
abundance: once
d_gene: NA
j_gene: TRBJ2-3
v_gene: TRBV11-2

CDR3aa: CASSQGQGLSEQYF
CDR3nt: TGTGCCAGCTCACAAGGACAGGGGTTGTCCGAGCAGTACTTC
abundance: NA
d_gene: TRBD1
j_gene: TRBJ2-7
v_gene: TRBV18

CDR3aa: CASSRGGRNTEAFF
CDR3nt: TGTGCCAGCTCTAGGGGAGGGAGGAACACTGAAGCTTTCTTT
abundance: NA
d_gene: NA
j_gene: TRBJ1-1
v_gene: TRBV18

CDR3aa: CASSLQRQTNTGELFF
CDR3nt: TGTGCCAGCAGCTTACAACGACAGACGAACACCGGGGAGCTGTTTTTT
abundance: NA
d_gene: NA
j_gene: TRBJ2-2
v_gene: TRBV7-9

CDR3aa: CASSLGQSNTGELFF
CDR3nt: TGCGCCAGCAGCTTAGGACAGTCGAACACCGGGGAGCTGTTTTTT
abundance: NA
d_gene: NA
j_gene: TRBJ2-2
v_gene: TRBV5-1

CDR3aa: CATSRDRTGVGGSF
CDR3nt: TGTGCCACCAGCAGAGACCGGACAGGGGTTGGTGGGTCTTTC
abundance: NA
d_gene: TRBD1
j_gene: TRBJ2-6
v_gene: TRBV15

CDR3aa: CASSYYRVEKLFF
CDR3nt: TGTGCCAGCAGTTACTACAGAGTTGAAAAACTGTTTTTT
abundance: NA
d_gene: NA
j_gene: TRBJ1-4
v_gene: TRBV28